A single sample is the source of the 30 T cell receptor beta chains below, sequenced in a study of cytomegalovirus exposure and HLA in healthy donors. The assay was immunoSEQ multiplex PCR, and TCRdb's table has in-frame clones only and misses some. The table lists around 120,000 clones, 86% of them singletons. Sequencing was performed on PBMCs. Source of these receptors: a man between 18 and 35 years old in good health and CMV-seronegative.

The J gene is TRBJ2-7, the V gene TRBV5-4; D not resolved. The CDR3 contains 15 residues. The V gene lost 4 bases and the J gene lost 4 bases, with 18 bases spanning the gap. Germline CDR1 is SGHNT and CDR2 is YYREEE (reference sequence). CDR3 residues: CASSQTRLGPYEQYF. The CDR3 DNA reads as TGTGCCAGCAGCCAGACCAGGCTCGGCCCATACGAGCAGTACTTC. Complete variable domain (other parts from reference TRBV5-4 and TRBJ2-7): ETGVTQSPTHLIKTRGQQVTLRCSSQSGHNTVSWYQQALGQGPQFIFQYYREEENGRGNFPPRFSGLQFPNYSSELNVNALELDDSALYLCASSQTRLGPYEQYFGPGTRLTVT.

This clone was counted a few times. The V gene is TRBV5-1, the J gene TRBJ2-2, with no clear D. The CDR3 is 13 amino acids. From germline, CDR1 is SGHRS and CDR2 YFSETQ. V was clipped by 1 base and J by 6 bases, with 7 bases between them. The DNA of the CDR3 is TGCGCCAGCAGCTTGATATTATCCGGGGAGCTGTTTTTT. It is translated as CASSLILSGELFF. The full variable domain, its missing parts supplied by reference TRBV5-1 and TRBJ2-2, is KAGVTQTPRYLIKTRGQQVTLSCSPISGHRSVSWYQQTPGQGLQFLFEYFSETQRNKGNFPGRFSGRQFSNSRSEMNVSTLELGDSALYLCASSLILSGELFFGEGSRLTVL.

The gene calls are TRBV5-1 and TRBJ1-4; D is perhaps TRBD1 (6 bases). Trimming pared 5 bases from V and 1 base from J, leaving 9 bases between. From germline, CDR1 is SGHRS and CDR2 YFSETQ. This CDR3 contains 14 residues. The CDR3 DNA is TGCGCCAGCAGACAGGACAGAACTAATGAAAAACTGTTTTTT. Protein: CASRQDRTNEKLFF.

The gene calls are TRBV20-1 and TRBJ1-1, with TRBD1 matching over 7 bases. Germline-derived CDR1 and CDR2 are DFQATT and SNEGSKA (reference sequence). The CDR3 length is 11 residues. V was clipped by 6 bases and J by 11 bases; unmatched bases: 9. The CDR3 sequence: CSAHGGGAAFF. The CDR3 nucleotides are TGCAGTGCCCATGGAGGGGGCGCGGCTTTCTTT.

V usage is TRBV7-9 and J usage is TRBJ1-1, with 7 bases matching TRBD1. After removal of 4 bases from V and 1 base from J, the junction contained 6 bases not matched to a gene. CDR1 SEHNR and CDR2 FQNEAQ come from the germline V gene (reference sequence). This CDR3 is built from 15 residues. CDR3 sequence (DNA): TGTGCCAGCAGCTCTAACAGGGGTGGGAACACTGAAGCTTTCTTT. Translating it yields CASSSNRGGNTEAFF.

The CDR3 reads CASSEVYRGDQPQHF. DNA for the CDR3: TGTGCCAGCAGTGAAGTGTACAGGGGGGATCAGCCCCAGCATTTT. J is TRBJ1-5 and V is TRBV6-1; the match to TRBD1 covers 8 bases. Per germline, CDR1 MNHNS and CDR2 SASEGT. V gave up 1 base and J gave up 5 bases; unmatched junction bases: 4. There are 15 residues in the CDR3.

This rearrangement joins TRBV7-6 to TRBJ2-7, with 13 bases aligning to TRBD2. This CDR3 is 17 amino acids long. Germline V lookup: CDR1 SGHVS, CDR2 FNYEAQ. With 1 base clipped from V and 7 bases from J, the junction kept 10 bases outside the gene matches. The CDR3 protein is CASSLGGPGLAGSEQYF. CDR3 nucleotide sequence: TGTGCCAGCAGCTTAGGGGGACCGGGACTAGCGGGGTCTGAGCAGTACTTC. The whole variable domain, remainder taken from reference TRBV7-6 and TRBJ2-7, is GAGVSQSPRYKVTKRGQDVALRCDPISGHVSLYWYRQALGQGPEFLTYFNYEAQQDKSGLPNDRFSAERPEGSISTLTIQRTEQRDSAMYRCASSLGGPGLAGSEQYFGPGTRLTVT.

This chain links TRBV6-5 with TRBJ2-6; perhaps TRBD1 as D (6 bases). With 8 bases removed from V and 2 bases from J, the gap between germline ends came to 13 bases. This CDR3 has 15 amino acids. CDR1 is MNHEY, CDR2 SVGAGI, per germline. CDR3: CASRVTGTGANVLTF. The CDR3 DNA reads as TGTGCCAGCCGCGTTACAGGGACTGGGGCCAACGTCCTGACTTTC.

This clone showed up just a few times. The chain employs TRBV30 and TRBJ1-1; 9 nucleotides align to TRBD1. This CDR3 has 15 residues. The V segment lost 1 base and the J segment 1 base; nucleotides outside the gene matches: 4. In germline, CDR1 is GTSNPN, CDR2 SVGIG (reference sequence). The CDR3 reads CAWSGDRGKNTEAFF. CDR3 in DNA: TGTGCCTGGAGTGGAGACAGGGGGAAGAACACTGAAGCTTTCTTT.

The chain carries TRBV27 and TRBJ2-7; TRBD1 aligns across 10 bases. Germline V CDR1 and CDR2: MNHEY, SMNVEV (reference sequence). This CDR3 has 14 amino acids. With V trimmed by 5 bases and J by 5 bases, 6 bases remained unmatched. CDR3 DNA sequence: TGTGCCAGCAGTCCGAGACAGGGGGCCAACGAGCAGTACTTC. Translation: CASSPRQGANEQYF.

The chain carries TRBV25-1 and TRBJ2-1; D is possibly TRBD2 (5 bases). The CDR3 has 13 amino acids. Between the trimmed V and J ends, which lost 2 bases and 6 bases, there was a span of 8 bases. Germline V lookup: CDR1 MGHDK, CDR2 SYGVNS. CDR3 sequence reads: CASSEAGGNEQFF. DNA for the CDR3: TGTGCCAGCAGTGAAGCCGGAGGCAATGAGCAGTTCTTC.

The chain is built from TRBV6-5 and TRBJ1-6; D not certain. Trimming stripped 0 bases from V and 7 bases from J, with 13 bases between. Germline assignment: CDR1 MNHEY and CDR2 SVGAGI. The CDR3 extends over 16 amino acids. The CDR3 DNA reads TGTGCCAGCAGTTACTCGAACCAAGGACTCAATTCACCCCTCCACTTT. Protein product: CASSYSNQGLNSPLHF.

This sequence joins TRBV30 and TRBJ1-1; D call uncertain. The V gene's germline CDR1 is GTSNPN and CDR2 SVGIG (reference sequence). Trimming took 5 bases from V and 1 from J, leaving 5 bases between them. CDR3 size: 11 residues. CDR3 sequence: CAWARNTEAFF. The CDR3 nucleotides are TGTGCCTGGGCCAGGAACACTGAAGCTTTCTTT.

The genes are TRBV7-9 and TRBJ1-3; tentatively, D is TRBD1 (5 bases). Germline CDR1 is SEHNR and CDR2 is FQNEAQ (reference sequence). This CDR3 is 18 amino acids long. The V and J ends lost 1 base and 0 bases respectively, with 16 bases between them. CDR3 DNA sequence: TGTGCCAGCAGCTTAGGTCTGGGGCAGGGCGGCTCTGGAAACACCATATATTTT. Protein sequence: CASSLGLGQGGSGNTIYF.

The CDR3 DNA sequence: TGTGCCAGCAGCTTAGAAATTGGCGGGGCCCGCACTGAAGCTTTCTTT. This codes for CASSLEIGGARTEAFF. V and J are TRBV11-2 and TRBJ1-1; D is perhaps TRBD1 (5 bases). V was pared by 0 bases and J by 4 bases, with 15 bases between. Germline V CDR1 and CDR2: SGHAT, FQNNGV. The CDR3 length is 16 residues.

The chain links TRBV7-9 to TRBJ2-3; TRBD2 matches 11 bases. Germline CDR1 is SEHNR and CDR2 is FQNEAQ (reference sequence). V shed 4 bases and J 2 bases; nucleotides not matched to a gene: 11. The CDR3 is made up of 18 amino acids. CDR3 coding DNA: TGTGCCAGCAGCTCGGGACTAGCGGTCCACCATTCCACAGATACGCAGTATTTT. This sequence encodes CASSSGLAVHHSTDTQYF.

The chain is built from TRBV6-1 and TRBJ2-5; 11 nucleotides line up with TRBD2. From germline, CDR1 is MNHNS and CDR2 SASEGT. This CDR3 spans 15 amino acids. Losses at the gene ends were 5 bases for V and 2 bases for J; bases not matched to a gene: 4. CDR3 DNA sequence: TGTGCCAGCAGTCCGCCTAGCGGGGGGCAAGAGACCCAGTACTTC. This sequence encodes CASSPPSGGQETQYF.

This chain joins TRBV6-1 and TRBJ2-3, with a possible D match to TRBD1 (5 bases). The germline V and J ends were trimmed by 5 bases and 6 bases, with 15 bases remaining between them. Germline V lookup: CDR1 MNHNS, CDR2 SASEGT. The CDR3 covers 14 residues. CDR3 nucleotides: TGTGCCAGCAGTAGAACAAGGACATCCGATACGCAGTATTTT. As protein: CASSRTRTSDTQYF.

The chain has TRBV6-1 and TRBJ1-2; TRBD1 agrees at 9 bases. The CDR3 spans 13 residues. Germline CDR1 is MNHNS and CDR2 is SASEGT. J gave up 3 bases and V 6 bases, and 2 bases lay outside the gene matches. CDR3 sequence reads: CASRRDRDYGYTF. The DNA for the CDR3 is TGTGCCAGCAGAAGGGACAGGGACTATGGCTACACCTTC.

The CDR3 DNA follows: TGTGCCAGCAGTTTAATCCCTGGGGAGCTGTTTTTT. It is translated as CASSLIPGELFF. The chain uses TRBV27 and TRBJ2-2; D gene unclear. This CDR3 is 12 amino acids long. Germline V lookup: CDR1 MNHEY, CDR2 SMNVEV (reference sequence). The ends were cut back, 2 bases at V and 8 bases at J, with 6 bases in the middle.

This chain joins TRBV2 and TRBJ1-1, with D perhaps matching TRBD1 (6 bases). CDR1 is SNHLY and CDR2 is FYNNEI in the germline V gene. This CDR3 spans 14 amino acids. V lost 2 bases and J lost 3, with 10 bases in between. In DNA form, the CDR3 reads TGTGCCAGCAGTGAACTCAGGGGTGACACTGAAGCTTTCTTT. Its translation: CASSELRGDTEAFF.

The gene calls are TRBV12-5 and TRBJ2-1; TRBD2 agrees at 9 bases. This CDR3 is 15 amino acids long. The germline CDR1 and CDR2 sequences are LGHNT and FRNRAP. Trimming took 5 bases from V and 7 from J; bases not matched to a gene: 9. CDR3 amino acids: CASGPPRGRGNEQFF. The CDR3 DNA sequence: TGTGCTAGTGGTCCCCCCCGCGGGAGGGGGAATGAGCAGTTCTTC. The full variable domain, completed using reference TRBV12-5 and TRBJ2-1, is DARVTQTPRHKVTEMGQEVTMRCQPILGHNTVFWYRQTMMQGLELLAYFRNRAPLDDSGMPKDRFSAEMPDATLATLKIQPSEPRDSAVYFCASGPPRGRGNEQFFGPGTRLTVL.

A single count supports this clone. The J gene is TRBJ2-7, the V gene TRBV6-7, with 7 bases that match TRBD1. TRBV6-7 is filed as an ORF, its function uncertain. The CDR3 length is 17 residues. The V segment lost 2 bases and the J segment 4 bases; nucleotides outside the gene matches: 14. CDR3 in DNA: TGTGCCAGCAGTTACCTACAAAGGACAGGAAAAAAATACGAGCAGTACTTC. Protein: CASSYLQRTGKKYEQYF.

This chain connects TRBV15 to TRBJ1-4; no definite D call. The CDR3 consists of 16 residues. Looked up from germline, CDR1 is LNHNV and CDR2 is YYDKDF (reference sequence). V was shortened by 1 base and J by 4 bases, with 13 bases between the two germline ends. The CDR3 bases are TGTGCCACCAGCAGAGGTGCGGGCAGCGTTAATGAAAAACTGTTTTTT. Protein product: CATSRGAGSVNEKLFF. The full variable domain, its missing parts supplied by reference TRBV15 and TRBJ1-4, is DAMVIQNPRYQVTQFGKPVTLSCSQTLNHNVMYWYQQKSSQAPKLLFHYYDKDFNNEADTPDNFQSRRPNTSFCFLDIRSPGLGDTAMYLCATSRGAGSVNEKLFFGSGTQLSVL.

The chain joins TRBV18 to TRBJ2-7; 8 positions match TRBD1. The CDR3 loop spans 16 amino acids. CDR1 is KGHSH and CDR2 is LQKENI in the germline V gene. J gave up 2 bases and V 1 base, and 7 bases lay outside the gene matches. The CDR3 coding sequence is TGTGCCAGCTCACCACGACCAACAGGGGGTACCTACGAGCAGTACTTC. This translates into CASSPRPTGGTYEQYF.

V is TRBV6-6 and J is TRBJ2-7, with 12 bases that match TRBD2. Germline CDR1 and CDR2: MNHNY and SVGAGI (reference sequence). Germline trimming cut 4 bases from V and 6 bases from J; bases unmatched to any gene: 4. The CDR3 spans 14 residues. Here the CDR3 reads CASSFSGLAGEQYF. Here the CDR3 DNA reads TGTGCCAGCAGTTTTTCGGGACTAGCGGGCGAGCAGTACTTC.

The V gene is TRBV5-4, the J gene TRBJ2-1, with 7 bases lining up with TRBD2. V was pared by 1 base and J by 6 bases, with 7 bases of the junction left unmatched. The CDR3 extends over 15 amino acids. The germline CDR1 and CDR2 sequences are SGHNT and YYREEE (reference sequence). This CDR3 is CASSLSSVAGNEQFF. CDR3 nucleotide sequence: TGTGCCAGCAGCTTGAGCTCGGTAGCGGGCAATGAGCAGTTCTTC.

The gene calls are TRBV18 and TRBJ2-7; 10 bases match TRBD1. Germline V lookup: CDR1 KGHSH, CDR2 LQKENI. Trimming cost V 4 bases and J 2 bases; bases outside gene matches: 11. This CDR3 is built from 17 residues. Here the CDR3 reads CASSQDRGRTVTYEQYF. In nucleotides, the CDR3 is TGTGCCAGCTCACAAGACAGGGGGCGAACAGTCACCTACGAGCAGTACTTC.

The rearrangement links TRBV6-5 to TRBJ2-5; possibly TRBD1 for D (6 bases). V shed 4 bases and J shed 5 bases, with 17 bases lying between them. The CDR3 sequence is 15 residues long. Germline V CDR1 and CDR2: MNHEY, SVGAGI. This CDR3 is CASSSTGSPVETQYF. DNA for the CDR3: TGTGCCAGCAGTTCTACAGGGTCCCCGGTGGAGACCCAGTACTTC.

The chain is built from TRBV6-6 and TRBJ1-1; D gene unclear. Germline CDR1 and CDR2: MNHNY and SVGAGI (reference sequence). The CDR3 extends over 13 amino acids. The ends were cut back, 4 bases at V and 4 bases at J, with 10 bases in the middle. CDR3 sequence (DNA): TGTGCCAGCAGTTCCCACGGAGTCACTGAAGCTTTCTTT. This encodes CASSSHGVTEAFF.